The entry below describes one T cell receptor (beta chain). The antigen is undetermined. The sample holds other DNA sequences that translate to the same CDR3. These data are taken from a study of shared clonotypes between healthy human individuals. General study results and limits: The naive CD4 repertoires of several donors were compared, and roughly 5.1% of clonotypes were shared. Tissue TCR repertoires likely differ from these blood-only repertoires.

Sequencing used immunoSEQ multiplex PCR; TCRdb keeps in-frame clones, though not all of them. The data contain a few million clones, around nine tenths of them singletons. The TCR sequence derives from a man in his late teens or twenties in good health. Sequencing was done on a sample of naive CD4+ T cells sorted from blood. Indicated subset: CD45RA+ positively selected.

The DNA for the CDR3 is TGTGCCAGCTCACCACTGGCGTCCGGGGAGCTGTTTTTT. Translated: CASSPLASGELFF. This chain uses TRBV18 with TRBJ2-2, with D unresolved. There are 13 residues in the CDR3. Germline V gene lookup returns CDR1 KGHSH and CDR2 LQKENI. Trimming pared 1 base from V and 6 bases from J, leaving 6 bases between.